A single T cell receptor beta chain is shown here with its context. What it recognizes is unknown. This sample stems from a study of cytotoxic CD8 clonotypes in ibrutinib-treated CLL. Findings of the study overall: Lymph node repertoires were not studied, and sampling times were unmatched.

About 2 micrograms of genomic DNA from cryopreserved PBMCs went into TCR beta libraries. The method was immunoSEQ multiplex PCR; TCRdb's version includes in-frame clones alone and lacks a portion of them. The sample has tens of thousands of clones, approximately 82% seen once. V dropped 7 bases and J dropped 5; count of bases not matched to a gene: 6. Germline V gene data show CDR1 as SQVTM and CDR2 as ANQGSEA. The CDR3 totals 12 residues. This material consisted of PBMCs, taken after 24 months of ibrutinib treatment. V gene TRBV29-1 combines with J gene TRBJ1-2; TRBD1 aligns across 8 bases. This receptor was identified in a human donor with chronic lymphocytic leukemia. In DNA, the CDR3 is TGCAGCGGCCTGGACAGGGAATATGGCTACACCTTC. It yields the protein CSGLDREYGYTF.